This T cell receptor beta chain was obtained from a study of OX40 agonist ivuxolimab in advanced cancers. Study information: Partial responses were achieved by three patients, of whom one had hepatocellular carcinoma and two had cutaneous melanoma. Overall study results and limits: Expanded clones were, on average, more numerous among CD8+ T cells than CD4+.

People who had autoimmune disease history or systemic immunosuppression were excluded. Libraries were prepared by immunoSEQ multiplex PCR; TCRdb keeps only in-frame clonotypes and omits some of them. Of about 77,000 clones listed, about 93% are singletons. As regards this clone: Its antigen is currently unknown.

CDR3 length equals 15 residues. Germline V gene data show CDR1 as MNHEY and CDR2 as SVGAGI. Trimming removed 3 bases at V and 5 bases at J, with 13 bases between. The chain has TRBV6-5 and TRBJ1-4; a possible D gene is TRBD1 (5 bases). The receptor was isolated from an adult with an advanced solid tumor such as melanoma, head and neck, liver or kidney cancer. The specimen comprised CD4+ or CD8+ T cells sorted from blood, sampled in a trial of the OX40 agonist ivuxolimab. Written as DNA, the CDR3 is TGTGCCAGCAGTTATGGGGGTCTCGCGAATGAAAAACTGTTTTTT. Translation: CASSYGGLANEKLFF.